The clone carrying this T cell receptor beta chain was observed a handful of times. This entry belongs to a study of T-cell reconstitution after alpha-beta-depleted transplantation in children. Germline-derived CDR1 and CDR2 are LGHNA and YSLEER. This CDR3 is 15 amino acids long. V was trimmed by 1 base and J by 1 base, leaving 10 bases between them. Library preparation (for TCRbeta) was performed with unique molecular identifiers. Each CDR3 protein is one row after TCRdb ran MiXCR on the PCR reads. This table holds around 440,000 distinct CDR3 sequences, about 17% found once. The genes are TRBV4-3 and TRBJ1-1; a possible D gene is TRBD1 (5 bases). The clonotype comes from a boy in the first two years of life who had a stem cell transplant for Wiskott-Aldrich syndrome, so the T cells may come from the graft donor. Specimen: PBMCs, mostly from graft donor cells, collected 360 days after TCRalphabeta/CD19-depleted stem cell transplant. CDR3 in DNA: TGCGCCAGCAGCCAAGTTCCCCAGGGGAACACTGAAGCTTTCTTT. It codes for CASSQVPQGNTEAFF.